The T cell receptor (beta chain) described here comes from a study of CD8+CD57+ T cells in acquired aplastic anemia. Looking at the study overall: Isolated CD4+ and CD8+ cells, once sorted, yielded DNA averaging roughly 3.4 ug. Findings and limits, study-wide: The CD8+ Simpson's diversity of patients and controls was not significantly different. The number of CD8+ CDR3 sequences shared by patients and controls was approximately 30.

Notes on this clonotype: What it recognizes is unknown.

CDR1 WSHSY and CDR2 SAAADI come from the germline V gene. V shed 5 bases and J shed 7 bases, with 15 bases lying between them. The CDR3 spans 14 residues. Genomic DNA, the template, was used for profiling of the TCR beta VDJ and CDR3. TCRdb independently ran MiXCR on the reads; one entry per CDR3 protein. Seen here are about 40,000 distinct CDR3 sequences, 60% to 80% observed once, and the top ten hold roughly three fifths. The patients chosen for sequencing had shown expansion of CD8+CD57+ cells (detected by flow cytometry). This TCR was sampled from a human donor with aplastic anemia. The chain employs TRBV10-2 and TRBJ1-5; a possible D gene is TRBD1 (5 bases). The material sequenced was sorted CD4+, CD8+, or CD8+CD57+ T cells (not recorded which) from PBMCs. The CDR3, as DNA: TGCGCCAGCAGTAAAGGGACTGGTAGGCAGCCCCAGCATTTT. Its protein is CASSKGTGRQPQHF.